This passage covers 8 T cell receptor beta chains from one sample sequenced in a study of lymphopenia after photon versus proton radiotherapy. The method was immunoSEQ multiplex PCR; TCRdb's version includes in-frame clones alone and lacks a portion of them. This table has more than 20,000 clones, approximately 85% appearing once. This specimen consisted of peripheral blood, obtained from a patient treated with photon-based radiotherapy. The receptors shown here come from a man aged 30 to 39 with gastric cancer.

The genes are TRBV6-5 and TRBJ1-2; 12 positions agree with TRBD1. Unmatched junction bases numbered 3, after V lost 4 bases and J lost 3 bases. Germline CDR1 MNHEY, CDR2 SVGAGI. The CDR3 extends over 15 amino acids. The CDR3 DNA reads as TGTGCCAGCAGTTTCGGGACAGGGGGCGACTATGGCTACACCTTC. Protein product: CASSFGTGGDYGYTF.

This clone appeared once. The CDR3 loop reads CASRGAETGANVLTF. CDR3 in DNA: TGTGCCAGCAGGGGGGCGGAGACTGGGGCCAACGTCCTGACTTTC. The chain uses TRBV21-1 and TRBJ2-6; TRBD1, the table's D call, was not compared with the DNA. TRBV21-1 is a pseudogene locus. The CDR3 is made up of 15 amino acids.

The chain combines TRBV10-1 with TRBJ2-7, with 7 bases matching TRBD2. V was clipped by 6 bases and J by 3 bases; unmatched bases: 11. The CDR3 covers 15 residues. Germline CDR1 reads WNHNN; CDR2 reads SYGVQD (reference sequence). DNA for the CDR3: TGCGCCAGCAGCCCCATTGCGGGGGAGAACTACGAGCAGTACTTC. This sequence encodes CASSPIAGENYEQYF.

The gene calls are TRBV4-1 and TRBJ2-7, with 7 nucleotides matching TRBD2. V shed 1 base, J shed 1 base, and the junction held 19 bases outside the gene matches. The length of the CDR3 is 20 residues. Per germline, CDR1 MGHRA and CDR2 YSYEKL. CDR3 residues: CASSQAEGLAEVGFSYEQYF. The DNA of the CDR3 is TGCGCCAGCAGCCAAGCAGAAGGGCTAGCGGAGGTGGGGTTTTCCTACGAGCAGTACTTC.

This clone was detected a few times. The rearrangement uses TRBV5-1 and TRBJ2-5; TRBD1 aligns across 7 bases. In germline, CDR1 is SGHRS, CDR2 YFSETQ. The CDR3 runs to 13 residues. V lost 5 bases to trimming and J lost 5 bases; unmatched junction nucleotides: 6. CDR3 sequence (DNA): TGCGCCAGCAGTGACAGGGTAGGGGAGACCCAGTACTTC. Translation: CASSDRVGETQYF.

The chain joins TRBV28 to TRBJ2-3, with TRBD2 as a possible D gene (6 bases). Trimming pared 5 bases from V and 0 bases from J, leaving 9 bases between. CDR1 is MDHEN and CDR2 is SYDVKM in the germline V gene. CDR3 length: 14 residues. Here the CDR3 DNA reads TGTGCCAGCAGTACTAGCAGTAGCACAGATACGCAGTATTTT. It translates to CASSTSSSTDTQYF. Together with reference TRBV28 and TRBJ2-3, the CDR3 gives the full variable domain: DVKVTQSSRYLVKRTGEKVFLECVQDMDHENMFWYRQDPGLGLRLIYFSYDVKMKEKGDIPEGYSVSREKKERFSLILESASTNQTSMYLCASSTSSSTDTQYFGPGTRLTVL.

The CDR3: CASSQTRTNEKLFF. The CDR3 coding sequence is TGTGCCAGCAGCCAGACCCGTACAAATGAAAAACTGTTTTTT. The V gene is TRBV14, the J gene TRBJ1-4; D uncertain. Germline CDR1 SGHDN, CDR2 FVKESK. With 3 bases removed from V and 5 bases from J, the gap between germline ends came to 10 bases. The CDR3 contains 14 residues.

The V gene is TRBV5-1, the J gene TRBJ2-5; D gene uncertain. The CDR3 contains 16 residues. CDR1 is SGHRS, CDR2 YFSETQ, per germline. V lost 2 bases and J lost 1, with 15 bases in between. Here the CDR3 DNA reads TGCGCCAGCAGCTTCGAGTTGCGTAGTATCCAAGAGACCCAGTACTTC. This codes for CASSFELRSIQETQYF.